This paragraph reports one T cell receptor (beta chain). The antigen is unknown. The sample has other DNA sequences that encode this CDR3 too. This specimen belongs to a study of shared clonotypes between healthy human individuals. Study observations and caveats: Naive CD4 clonotypes overlapped across a few donors at around 4.7%.

Using immunoSEQ multiplex PCR, the repertoire was profiled, and TCRdb retains in-frame clones only, with some absent. The table records approximately 1.4 million clones, under 99% of them present only once. A CD45RA+ naive subset and a CD45RA-negative memory subset were split from CD4+ cells. The V gene's germline CDR1 is SEHNR and CDR2 FQNEAQ (reference sequence). Trimming cost V 3 bases and J 4 bases, with 6 bases left between them. The CDR3 runs to 12 residues. Sample: naive CD4+ T cells sorted from blood. Noted subset: CD45RA+ positively selected. The V and J genes are TRBV7-9 and TRBJ1-1; D is unclear. The clonotype originates from a man aged 30 to 45 in good health. The CDR3 is CASSFGVTEAFF. CDR3 nucleotide sequence: TGTGCCAGCAGCTTCGGGGTCACTGAAGCTTTCTTT.